One sample yielded the 4 T cell receptor beta chains listed below, sequenced in a study of cytomegalovirus exposure and HLA in healthy donors. The PCR had 60 Vbeta and 13 Jbeta primers. Using immunoSEQ multiplex PCR, the repertoire was profiled, and TCRdb retains in-frame clones only, with some absent. The table has 85,000 to 120,000 clones, over 70% seen once. The material sequenced was PBMCs. Receptors originate from a boy younger than 18 in good health and CMV-seronegative.

The chain recombines TRBV4-3 with TRBJ2-3; a weak D match, TRBD2 (5 bases). The germline CDR1 and CDR2 sequences are LGHNA and YSLEER. V dropped 0 bases and J dropped 4 bases, with 14 bases sitting between them. The CDR3 has 16 amino acids. CDR3: CASSQDRGSGADTQYF. CDR3 DNA sequence: TGCGCCAGCAGCCAAGATCGTGGGTCCGGGGCAGATACGCAGTATTTT.

The J gene is TRBJ2-3, the V gene TRBV25-1, with D possibly matching TRBD2 (6 bases). This CDR3 region has 14 residues. V was pared by 8 bases and J by 7 bases, with 19 bases between. Germline assignment: CDR1 MGHDK and CDR2 SYGVNS. For the CDR3, the DNA is TGTGCCAGCCTGTCTGAGGAGGGAGTGTATACGCAGTATTTT. It encodes CASLSEEGVYTQYF. Together with reference TRBV25-1 and TRBJ2-3, the CDR3 gives the full variable domain: EADIYQTPRYLVIGTGKKITLECSQTMGHDKMYWYQQDPGMELHLIHYSYGVNSTEKGDLSSESTVSRIRTEHFPLTLESARPSHTSQYLCASLSEEGVYTQYFGPGTRLTVL.

The V gene is TRBV6-5, the J gene TRBJ1-6; unclear D gene. V was cut by 5 bases and J by 10 bases, with 18 bases left in between. The V gene's germline CDR1 is MNHEY and CDR2 SVGAGI. The CDR3 is 15 residues long. The CDR3 region is CASSASGYYWSPLHF. The DNA for the CDR3 is TGTGCCAGCAGTGCATCGGGGTATTACTGGTCACCCCTCCACTTT.

This sequence joins TRBV9 and TRBJ2-3; no clear D. CDR3 length: 13 residues. Trimming removed 0 bases from V and 6 bases from J, with 8 bases in between. Per the germline V gene, CDR1 is SGDLS and CDR2 is YYNGEE. The CDR3 reads CASSVVPSDTQYF. As DNA, the CDR3 is TGTGCCAGCAGCGTAGTTCCTTCCGATACGCAGTATTTT.